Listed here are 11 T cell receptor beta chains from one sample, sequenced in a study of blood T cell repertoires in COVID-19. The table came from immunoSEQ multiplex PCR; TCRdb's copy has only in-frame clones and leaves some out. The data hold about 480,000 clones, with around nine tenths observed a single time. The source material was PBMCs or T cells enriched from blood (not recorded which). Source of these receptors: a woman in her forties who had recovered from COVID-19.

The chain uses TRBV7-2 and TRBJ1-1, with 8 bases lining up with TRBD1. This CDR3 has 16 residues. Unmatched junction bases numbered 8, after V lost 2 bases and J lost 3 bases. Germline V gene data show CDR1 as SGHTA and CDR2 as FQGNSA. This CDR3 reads CASSLSRGRRDTEAFF. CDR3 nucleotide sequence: TGTGCCAGCAGCTTATCCAGGGGGCGGAGGGACACTGAAGCTTTCTTT.

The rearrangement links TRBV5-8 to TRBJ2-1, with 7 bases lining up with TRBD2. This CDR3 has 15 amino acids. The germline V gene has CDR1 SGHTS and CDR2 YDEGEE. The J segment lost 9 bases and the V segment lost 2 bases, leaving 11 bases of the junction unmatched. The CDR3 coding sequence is TGTGCCAGCAGCTTTGGAGGGAGGGCTGGCGGTGAGCAGTTCTTC. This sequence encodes CASSFGGRAGGEQFF.

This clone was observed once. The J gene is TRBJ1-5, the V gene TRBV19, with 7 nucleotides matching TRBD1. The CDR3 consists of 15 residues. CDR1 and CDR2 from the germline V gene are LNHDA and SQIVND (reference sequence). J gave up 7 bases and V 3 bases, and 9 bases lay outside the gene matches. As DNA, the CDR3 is TGTGCCAGTAGTATGGGCAGGGGGGCTAGGCAGCCCCAGCATTTT. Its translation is CASSMGRGARQPQHF.

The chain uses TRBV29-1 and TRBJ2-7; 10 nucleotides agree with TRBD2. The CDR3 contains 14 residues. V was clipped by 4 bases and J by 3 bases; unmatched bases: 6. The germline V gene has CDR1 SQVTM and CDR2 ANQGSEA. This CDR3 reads CSVVASGSIYEQYF. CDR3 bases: TGCAGCGTTGTGGCTAGCGGGAGCATCTACGAGCAGTACTTC.

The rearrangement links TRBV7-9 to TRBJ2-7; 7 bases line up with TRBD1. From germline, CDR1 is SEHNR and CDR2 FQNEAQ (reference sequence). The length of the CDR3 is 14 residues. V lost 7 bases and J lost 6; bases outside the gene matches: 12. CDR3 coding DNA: TGTGCCAGCACCCACCCCGACAGGGTGGGCGAGCAGTACTTC. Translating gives CASTHPDRVGEQYF.

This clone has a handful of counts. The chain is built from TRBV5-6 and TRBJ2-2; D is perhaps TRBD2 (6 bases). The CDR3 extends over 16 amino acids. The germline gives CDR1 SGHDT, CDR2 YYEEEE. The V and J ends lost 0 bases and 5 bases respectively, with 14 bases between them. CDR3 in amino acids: CASSLVDGSDTGELFF. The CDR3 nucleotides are TGTGCCAGCAGCTTGGTGGACGGGAGTGATACCGGGGAGCTGTTTTTT.

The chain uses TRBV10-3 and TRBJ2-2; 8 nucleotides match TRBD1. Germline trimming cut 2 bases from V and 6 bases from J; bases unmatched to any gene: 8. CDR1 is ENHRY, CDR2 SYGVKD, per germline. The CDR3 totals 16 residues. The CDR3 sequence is CAISEPDRGRAGELFF. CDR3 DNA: TGTGCCATCAGTGAGCCAGACAGGGGTAGGGCCGGGGAGCTGTTTTTT.

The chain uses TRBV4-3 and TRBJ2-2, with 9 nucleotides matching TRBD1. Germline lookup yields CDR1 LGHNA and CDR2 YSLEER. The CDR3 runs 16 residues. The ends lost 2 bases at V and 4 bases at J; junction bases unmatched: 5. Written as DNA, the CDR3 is TGCGCCAGCAGCCAAACAGGGGGCCTGGCCACCGGGGAGCTGTTTTTT. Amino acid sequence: CASSQTGGLATGELFF.

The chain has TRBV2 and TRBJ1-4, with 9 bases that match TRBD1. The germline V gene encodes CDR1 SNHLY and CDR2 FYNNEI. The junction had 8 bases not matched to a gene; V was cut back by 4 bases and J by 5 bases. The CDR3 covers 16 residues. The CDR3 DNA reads TGTGCCAGCAGTGCCCCGGGACAGGGATGGAATGAAAAACTGTTTTTT. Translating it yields CASSAPGQGWNEKLFF.

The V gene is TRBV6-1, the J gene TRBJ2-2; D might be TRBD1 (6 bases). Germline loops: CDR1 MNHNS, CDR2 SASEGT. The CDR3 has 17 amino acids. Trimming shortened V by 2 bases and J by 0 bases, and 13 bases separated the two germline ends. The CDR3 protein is CASSERDTRSNTGELFF. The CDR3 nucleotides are TGTGCCAGCAGTGAAAGGGACACCCGCTCGAACACCGGGGAGCTGTTTTTT.

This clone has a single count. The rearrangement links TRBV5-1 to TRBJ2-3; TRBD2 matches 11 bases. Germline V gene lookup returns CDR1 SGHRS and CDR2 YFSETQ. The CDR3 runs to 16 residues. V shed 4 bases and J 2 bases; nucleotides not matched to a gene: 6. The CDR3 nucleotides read TGCGCCAGCAGCAAAACTAGCGGGGGTTTCACAGATACGCAGTATTTT. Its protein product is CASSKTSGGFTDTQYF.